This T cell receptor (beta chain) came from a study of T cell repertoires in cytomegalovirus infection. Study context: Public TCR beta signatures were indicative of both CMV infection and a matching HLA type.

Findings of the study overall: HLA-C-restricted TCR beta clonotypes specific for CMV led the ex vivo response.

TCRdb processed the reads anew with MiXCR; each CDR3 protein has one entry. The sample comprises 300,000 to 400,000 distinct CDR3 sequences, almost 30% of which are singletons, and around 20% rests with the top ten. The V end was cut by 7 bases, the J end by 3 bases, with 10 bases between. Germline V gives CDR1 SGHTA, CDR2 FQGNSA. This CDR3 contains 12 residues. This clonotype was found a few times. The target antigen is unknown. This sequence originates from a human donor in good health (CMV status not recorded). Some clones in this sample may be carry-over from other donors' samples. V is TRBV7-2 and J is TRBJ2-7; weak D call: TRBD2 (5 bases). The sample consisted of cultured PBMCs, taken from culture after CMV antigen stimulation. CDR3 coding DNA: TGTGCCAGCACGAGGGATTACTACGAGCAGTACTTC. Residues: CASTRDYYEQYF.